This T cell receptor (beta chain) was sequenced during a study of T cell responses to AZD1222 COVID-19 vaccine. Some clones are missing from TCRdb's copy, which holds only in-frame ones; the method was immunoSEQ multiplex PCR. The data hold approximately 110,000 clones, with around 87% observed a single time. Germline loops: CDR1 KGHSH, CDR2 LQKENI. The CDR3 loop spans 13 amino acids. Trimming took off 7 bases at V and 8 bases at J, with 17 bases between the two ends. Notes on the study in general: Unmutated variant regions are reportedly targeted by nearly half of spike-specific TCRs. Donors were mostly white British, more females; clonal diversity possibly underestimated. Regions 160-218 and 743-854 dominated among vaccine-associated CD4 TCRs spanning spike. Repertoires were obtained only post-peak T cell response.

A word on this clone: Its target is unknown.

The genes are TRBV18 and TRBJ1-2; tentatively, D is TRBD1 (5 bases). This receptor was obtained from an adult in good health. Sequences were derived from peripheral blood, sampled on day 0 of AZD1222 vaccination. The CDR3 DNA is TGTGCCAGCTTACGCGGGGCGGAAGGCGGCTACACCTTC. Translation gives CASLRGAEGGYTF.